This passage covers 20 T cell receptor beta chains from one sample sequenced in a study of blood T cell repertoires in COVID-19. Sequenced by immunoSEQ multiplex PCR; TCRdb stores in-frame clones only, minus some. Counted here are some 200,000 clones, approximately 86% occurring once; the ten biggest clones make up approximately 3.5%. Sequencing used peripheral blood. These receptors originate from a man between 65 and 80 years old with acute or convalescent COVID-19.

CDR3 residues: CASSQQRLSNQPQHF. In DNA form, the CDR3 reads TGCGCCAGCAGCCAGCAGAGGCTGAGCAATCAGCCCCAGCATTTT. This rearrangement joins TRBV4-3 to TRBJ1-5; no definite D call. Germline V gene data show CDR1 as LGHNA and CDR2 as YSLEER. V shed 3 bases and J shed 1 base, with 10 bases lying between them. The CDR3 runs 15 residues.

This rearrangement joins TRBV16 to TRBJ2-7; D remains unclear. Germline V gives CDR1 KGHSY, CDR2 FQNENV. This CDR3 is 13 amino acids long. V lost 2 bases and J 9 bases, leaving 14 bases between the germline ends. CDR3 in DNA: TGTGCCAGCAGCCAACGTCCAGAAGGCGGGCAGTACTTC. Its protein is CASSQRPEGGQYF.

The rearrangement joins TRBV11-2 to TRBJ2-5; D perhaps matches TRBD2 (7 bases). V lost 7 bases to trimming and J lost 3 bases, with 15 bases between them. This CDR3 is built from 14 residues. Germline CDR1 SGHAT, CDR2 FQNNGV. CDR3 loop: CASNQGRGEETQYF. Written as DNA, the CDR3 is TGTGCCAGCAACCAGGGGAGGGGGGAAGAGACCCAGTACTTC.

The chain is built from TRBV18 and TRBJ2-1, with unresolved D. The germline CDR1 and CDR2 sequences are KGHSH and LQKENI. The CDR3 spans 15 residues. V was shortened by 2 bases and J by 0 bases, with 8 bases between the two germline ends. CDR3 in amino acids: CASSPTELSYNEQFF. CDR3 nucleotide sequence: TGTGCCAGCTCACCAACAGAACTCTCCTACAATGAGCAGTTCTTC. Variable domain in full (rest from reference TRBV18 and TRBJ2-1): NAGVMQNPRHLVRRRGQEARLRCSPMKGHSHVYWYRQLPEEGLKFMVYLQKENIIDESGMPKERFSAEFPKEGPSILRIQQVVRGDSAAYFCASSPTELSYNEQFFGPGTRLTVL.

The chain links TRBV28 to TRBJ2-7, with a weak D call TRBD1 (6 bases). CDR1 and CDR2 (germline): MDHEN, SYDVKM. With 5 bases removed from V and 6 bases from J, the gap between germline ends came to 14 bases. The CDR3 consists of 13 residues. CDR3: CASSDRGQREQYF. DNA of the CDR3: TGTGCCAGCAGTGACCGGGGACAACGCGAGCAGTACTTC.

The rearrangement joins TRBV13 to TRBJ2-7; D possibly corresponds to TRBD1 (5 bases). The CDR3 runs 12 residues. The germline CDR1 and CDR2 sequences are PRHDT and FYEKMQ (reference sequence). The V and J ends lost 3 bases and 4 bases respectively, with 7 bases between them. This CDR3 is CASSFQGYEQYF. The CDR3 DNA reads TGTGCCAGCAGCTTCCAGGGTTACGAGCAGTACTTC.

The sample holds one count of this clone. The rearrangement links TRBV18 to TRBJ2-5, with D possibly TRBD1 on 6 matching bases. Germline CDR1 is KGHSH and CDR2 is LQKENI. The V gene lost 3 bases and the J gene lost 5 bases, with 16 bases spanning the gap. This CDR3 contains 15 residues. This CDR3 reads CASSPLQGPPETQYF. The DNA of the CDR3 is TGTGCCAGCTCACCGCTACAGGGACCCCCGGAGACCCAGTACTTC.

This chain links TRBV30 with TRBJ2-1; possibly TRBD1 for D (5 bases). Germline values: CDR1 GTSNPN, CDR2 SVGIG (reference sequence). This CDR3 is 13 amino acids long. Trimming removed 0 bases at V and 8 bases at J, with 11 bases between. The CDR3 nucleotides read TGTGCCTGGAGTGTACAAGGGGCGGATGAGCAGTTCTTC. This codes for CAWSVQGADEQFF.

CDR3 coding DNA: TGTGCCAGCAGTCTCCTCCGCGGCACTAGCACAGATACGCAGTATTTT. This encodes CASSLLRGTSTDTQYF. The genes are TRBV28 and TRBJ2-3; D remains ambiguous. From germline, CDR1 is MDHEN and CDR2 SYDVKM. The V end lost 5 bases, the J end lost 0 bases, and 15 bases lay between the germline ends. This CDR3 comprises 16 residues.

The CDR3 reads CASSFHGGNTEAFF. The CDR3 DNA reads as TGTGCCAGCAGTTTCCACGGGGGGAACACTGAAGCTTTCTTT. The rearrangement uses TRBV6-5 and TRBJ1-1; possibly TRBD1 for D (5 bases). The CDR3 runs 14 residues. Deletions cut 4 bases from V and 1 base from J, with 10 bases between. Germline loops: CDR1 MNHEY, CDR2 SVGAGI.

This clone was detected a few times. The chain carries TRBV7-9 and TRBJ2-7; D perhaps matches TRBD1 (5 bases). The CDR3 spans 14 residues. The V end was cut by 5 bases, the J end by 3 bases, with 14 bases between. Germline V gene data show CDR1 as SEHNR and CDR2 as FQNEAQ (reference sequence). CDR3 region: CASSQDSNFYEQYF. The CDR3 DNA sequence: TGTGCCAGCAGCCAAGACAGCAACTTCTACGAGCAGTACTTC.

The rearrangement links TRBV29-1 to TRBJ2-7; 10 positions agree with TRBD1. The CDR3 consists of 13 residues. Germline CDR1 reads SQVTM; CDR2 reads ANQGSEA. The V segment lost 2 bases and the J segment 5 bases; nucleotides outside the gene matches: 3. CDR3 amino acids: CSVEIGTGDEQYF. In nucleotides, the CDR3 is TGCAGCGTTGAAATCGGGACAGGGGACGAGCAGTACTTC.

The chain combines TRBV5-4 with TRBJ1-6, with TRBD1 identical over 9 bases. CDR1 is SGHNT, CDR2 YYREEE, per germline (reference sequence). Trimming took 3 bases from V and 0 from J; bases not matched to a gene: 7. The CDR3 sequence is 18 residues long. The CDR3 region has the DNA TGTGCCAGCAGCTCCGGGACAGGGCCGAGCTCCTATAATTCACCCCTCCACTTT. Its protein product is CASSSGTGPSSYNSPLHF.

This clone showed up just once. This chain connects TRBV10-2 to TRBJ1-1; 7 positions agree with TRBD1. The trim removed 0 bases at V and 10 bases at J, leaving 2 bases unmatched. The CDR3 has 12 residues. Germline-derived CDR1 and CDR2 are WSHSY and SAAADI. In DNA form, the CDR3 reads TGCGCCAGCAGTGAGTCGGCAGGGGGAGCTTTCTTT. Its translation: CASSESAGGAFF.

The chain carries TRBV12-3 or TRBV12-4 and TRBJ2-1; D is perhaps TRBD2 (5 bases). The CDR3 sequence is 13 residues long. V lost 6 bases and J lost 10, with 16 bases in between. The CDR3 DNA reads TGTGCCAGCAGCTTCCTGCGAGAGGGAGAGCAGTTCTTC. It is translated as CASSFLREGEQFF.

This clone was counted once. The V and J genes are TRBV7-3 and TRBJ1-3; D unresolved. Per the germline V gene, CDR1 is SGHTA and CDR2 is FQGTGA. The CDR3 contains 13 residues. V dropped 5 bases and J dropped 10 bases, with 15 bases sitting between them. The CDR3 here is CASSLNMGETIYF. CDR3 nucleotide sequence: TGTGCCAGCAGCCTTAATATGGGAGAGACCATATATTTT. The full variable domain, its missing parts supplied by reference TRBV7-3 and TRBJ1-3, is GAGVSQTPSNKVTEKGKYVELRCDPISGHTALYWYRQSLGQGPEFLIYFQGTGAADDSGLPNDRFFAVRPEGSVSTLKIQRTERGDSAVYLCASSLNMGETIYFGEGSWLTVV.

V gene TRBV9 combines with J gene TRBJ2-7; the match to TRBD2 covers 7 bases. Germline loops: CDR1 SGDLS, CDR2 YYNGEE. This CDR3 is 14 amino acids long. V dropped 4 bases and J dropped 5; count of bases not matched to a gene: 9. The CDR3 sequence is CASSRGGPGNEQYF. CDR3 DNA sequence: TGTGCCAGCAGCAGGGGAGGGCCTGGAAACGAGCAGTACTTC.

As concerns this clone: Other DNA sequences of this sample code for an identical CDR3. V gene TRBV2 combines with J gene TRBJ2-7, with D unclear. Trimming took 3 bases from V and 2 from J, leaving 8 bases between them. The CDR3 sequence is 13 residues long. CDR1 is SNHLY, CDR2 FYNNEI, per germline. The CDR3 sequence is CASSEWQTYEQYF. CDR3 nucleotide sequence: TGTGCCAGCAGTGAGTGGCAGACCTACGAGCAGTACTTC.

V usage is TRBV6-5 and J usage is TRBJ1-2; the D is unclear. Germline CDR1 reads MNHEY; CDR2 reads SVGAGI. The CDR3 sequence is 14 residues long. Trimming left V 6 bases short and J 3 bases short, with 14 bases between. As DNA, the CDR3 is TGTGCCAGCAGGCAAGCAGGTGCCGACTATGGCTACACCTTC. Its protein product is CASRQAGADYGYTF.

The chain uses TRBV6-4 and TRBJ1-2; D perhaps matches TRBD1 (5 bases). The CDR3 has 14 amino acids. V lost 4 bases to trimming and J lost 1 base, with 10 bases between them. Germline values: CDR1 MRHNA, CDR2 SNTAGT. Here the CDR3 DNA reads TGTGCCAGCAGTGCGGACACTAATAACTATGGCTACACCTTC. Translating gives CASSADTNNYGYTF.